The subject of this entry is one T cell receptor beta chain. This specimen comes from a study of Ad26.COV2.S vaccination and SARS-CoV-2 variants. The treatment is: around 19 received Ad26.COV2.S at low or high dose, single or two shots; several received placebo; per-sample allocation not given. It was on day 63 after the first vaccine or placebo injection that samples were taken. Repertoires were generated with immunoSEQ multiplex PCR, while TCRdb's copy carries only in-frame clones and drops some. The table has roughly 450,000 clones, 80% to 95% seen once. The CDR3 loop spans 15 amino acids. Germline V gene lookup returns CDR1 MGHRA and CDR2 YSYEKL. V lost 0 bases, J lost 4 bases, and 4 bases stayed unmatched.

The chain couples TRBV4-1 to TRBJ1-2; TRBD1 agrees at 8 bases. Sequencing used peripheral blood, obtained in a trial of Ad26.COV2.S vaccine versus placebo. The TCR originated in a person aged 18-65 years who received the Ad26.COV2.S COVID-19 vaccine or a placebo. The CDR3: CASSQDRGRPYGYTF. For the CDR3, the DNA is TGCGCCAGCAGCCAAGACAGGGGGCGCCCCTATGGCTACACCTTC.